What follows describes a single T cell receptor beta chain. Its antigen is unidentified. PCR amplification relied on 60 Vbeta primers (plus 13 Jbeta primers). Authors' processing steps: In a later analysis, of some 80 million unique beta chains, about 12 million appeared in at least two donors. TCRdb keeps only in-frame clones here, not all; method: immunoSEQ multiplex PCR. From that table come the V and J calls and clone size; the DNA was used to work out D and trimming. This sample has 110,000 to 150,000 clones, with about 85% found just once. The CDR3 is 16 residues long. Trimming left V 0 bases short and J 2 bases short, with 14 bases between. The germline gives CDR1 SGHRS, CDR2 YFSETQ. The data are from a study of cytomegalovirus exposure and HLA in healthy donors. Study conclusions and caveats: Highly shared sequence variants in one cluster were likely a sequencing artifact. Earlier results showed most TCR beta V segments being productive about 90% or about 30% of the time. HLA-A and HLA-B allele assignments for most subjects were reportedly predicted accurately using TCR beta sequences.

The receptor's source is a boy between 2 and 10 years old in good health and CMV-seronegative. The source material was PBMCs. This chain joins TRBV5-1 and TRBJ1-1; tentatively, D is TRBD1 (6 bases). The CDR3 DNA follows: TGCGCCAGCAGCTTGGTGCGGGGGGCCGGCAACACTGAAGCTTTCTTT. Translation gives CASSLVRGAGNTEAFF.